This TCR beta chain was identified during a study of metastatic and nonmetastatic thyroid tumors. CDR3 length equals 15 residues. The germline V gene encodes CDR1 MNHEY and CDR2 SMNVEV (reference sequence). V lost 1 base to trimming and J lost 2 bases, with 11 bases between them. This clone has a handful of counts. Nobody among the patients had been given any treatment before thyroid surgery. TCRdb used MiXCR to call clones anew from the PCR reads. Of 30,000 or so clones in the sample, 20% to 30% are singletons; the top ten hold approximately 2.4%. The TCR originated in a female donor with papillary thyroid cancer or a benign thyroid nodule (not recorded which). Some clones in this sample may be carry-over from other donors' samples. This rearrangement joins TRBV27 to TRBJ1-1; D not resolved. Input material: blood. CDR3 coding DNA: TGTGCCAGCAGTTTATTTGCGGGTCCTAACACTGAAGCTTTCTTT. Its protein is CASSLFAGPNTEAFF.